The 20 T cell receptor beta chains below all came from one sample that was sequenced in a study of naive and memory T cell subsets. Both TRBC1 and TRBC2 were covered by a beta constant-region primer of two equimolar oligonucleotides. One entry per CDR3 protein results from TCRdb running MiXCR on the UMI-ligation and nested PCR reads. Of tens of thousands of distinct CDR3 sequences listed, about 12% are singletons. The specimen was central memory CD4+ T cells from blood. These receptors were obtained from a human donor in good health.

The table lists this clonotype with a few counts. J is TRBJ2-1 and V is TRBV18, with a possible D match to TRBD2 (7 bases). The CDR3 runs to 13 residues. With 3 bases removed from V and 9 bases from J, the gap between germline ends came to 12 bases. Germline V lookup: CDR1 KGHSH, CDR2 LQKENI. CDR3 nucleotide sequence: TGTGCCAGCTCACCGGGGGGGGCAGTTGAGCAGTTCTTC. Encoded protein: CASSPGGAVEQFF.

The J gene is TRBJ2-1, the V gene TRBV28, with 7 positions matching TRBD2. Trimming removed 11 bases from V and 3 bases from J; junction bases left unmatched: 10. The CDR3 spans 14 residues. Germline V CDR1 and CDR2: MDHEN, SYDVKM. CDR3 in amino acids: CAGGGAGNYNEQFF. Here the CDR3 DNA reads TGTGCCGGGGGGGGTGCAGGGAACTACAATGAGCAGTTCTTC.

This clonotype has ten or more counts. J is TRBJ2-6 and V is TRBV6-5; TRBD1 agrees at 9 bases. The V gene end was trimmed by 4 bases and the J gene end by 2 bases; junction bases not matched to a gene: 6. Germline-derived CDR1 and CDR2 are MNHEY and SVGAGI. The CDR3 totals 17 residues. CDR3 in amino acids: CASSWTGDSAGANVLTF. The CDR3 nucleotides are TGTGCCAGCAGTTGGACAGGGGATAGCGCTGGGGCCAACGTCCTGACTTTC.

This chain joins TRBV24-1 and TRBJ2-3; D remains ambiguous. There are 13 residues in the CDR3. Trimming took off 6 bases at V and 2 bases at J, with 8 bases between the two ends. Germline-derived CDR1 and CDR2 are KGHDR and SFDVKD. In DNA, the CDR3 is TGTGCCACCAGTACTACGTACACAGATACGCAGTATTTT. Its translation is CATSTTYTDTQYF.

J is TRBJ1-2 and V is TRBV5-6; possibly TRBD1 for D (5 bases). The ends were cut back, 2 bases at V and 4 bases at J, with 9 bases in the middle. This CDR3 is 13 amino acids long. Germline V gene lookup returns CDR1 SGHDT and CDR2 YYEEEE. CDR3 protein: CASSFGGGYGYTF. Here the CDR3 DNA reads TGTGCCAGCAGCTTTGGGGGTGGCTATGGCTACACCTTC.

This clonotype was counted at least ten times. The V and J genes are TRBV20-1 and TRBJ2-2; TRBD1 or TRBD2 may be the D gene (5 bases each). The V and J ends lost 5 bases and 4 bases respectively, with 11 bases between them. This CDR3 has 13 residues. CDR1 is DFQATT, CDR2 SNEGSKA, per germline (reference sequence). The CDR3 is CSAPGTPTGELFF. The DNA for the CDR3 is TGCAGTGCTCCCGGGACCCCCACCGGGGAGCTGTTTTTT.

This clonotype was counted many times. This rearrangement joins TRBV12-3 or TRBV12-4 to TRBJ1-1, with D uncertain. This CDR3 has 18 amino acids. Trimming cost V 1 base and J 1 base, with 19 bases left between them. The CDR3 loop is CASSLESWQILGNTEAFF. In nucleotides, the CDR3 is TGTGCCAGCAGTTTAGAAAGCTGGCAGATCCTAGGGAACACTGAAGCTTTCTTT.

There are many counts of this clonotype. The CDR3 sequence: CASSLEGRPYNEQFF. The CDR3 coding sequence is TGTGCCAGCAGCTTAGAAGGGAGGCCCTACAATGAGCAGTTCTTC. The genes are TRBV7-2 and TRBJ2-1, with TRBD2 as a possible D gene (6 bases). V gave up 1 base and J gave up 2 bases, with 9 bases separating them. The length of the CDR3 is 15 residues. The germline gives CDR1 SGHTA, CDR2 FQGNSA.

CDR3 region: CATSDPQGDQPQHF. The CDR3 DNA sequence: TGTGCCACCAGTGATCCCCAGGGGGATCAGCCCCAGCATTTT. This chain connects TRBV24-1 to TRBJ1-5; 7 nucleotides match TRBD1. Losses at the gene ends were 3 bases for V and 5 bases for J; bases not matched to a gene: 3. Germline V gene data show CDR1 as KGHDR and CDR2 as SFDVKD. This CDR3 contains 14 residues.

This clonotype was detected many times. The V gene is TRBV20-1, the J gene TRBJ2-1; D gene ambiguous. Germline lookup yields CDR1 DFQATT and CDR2 SNEGSKA (reference sequence). CDR3 length: 10 residues. Trimming cost V 0 bases and J 15 bases, with 9 bases left between them. CDR3 in amino acids: CSARESISFF. The CDR3 region has the DNA TGCAGTGCTAGAGAGAGCATTTCGTTCTTC.

This clonotype was counted at least ten times. The CDR3 here is CASSPWGQEQFF. The CDR3 DNA reads as TGTGCCAGCAGCCCCTGGGGACAGGAGCAGTTCTTC. The chain combines TRBV3-1 with TRBJ2-1; 7 bases align to TRBD1. Germline lookup yields CDR1 LGHDT and CDR2 YNNKEL (reference sequence). V lost 4 bases to trimming and J lost 10 bases; unmatched junction nucleotides: 4. This CDR3 contains 12 residues.

This clonotype is labeled medium-sized (0.01 to 0.1%). V and J are TRBV3-1 and TRBJ2-1; D possibly corresponds to TRBD2 (6 bases). The CDR3 has 12 amino acids. Trimming left V 4 bases short and J 15 bases short, with 16 bases between. Germline V lookup: CDR1 LGHDT, CDR2 YNNKEL (reference sequence). Written as DNA, the CDR3 is TGTGCCAGCAGCCGGGGTAGCGGAGGGCTGTTCTTC. Its protein product is CASSRGSGGLFF.

This clonotype is deemed medium-sized. V usage is TRBV20-1 and J usage is TRBJ1-2; D is unclear. CDR1 and CDR2 (germline): DFQATT, SNEGSKA (reference sequence). The CDR3 is 14 amino acids. Trimming shortened V by 3 bases and J by 4 bases, and 15 bases separated the two germline ends. The CDR3 DNA reads TGCAGTGCTAGTGCCAGCTCCCCCGTCTATGGCTACACCTTC. It translates to CSASASSPVYGYTF.

The V call is TRBV12-3 or TRBV12-4, the J call TRBJ1-3; tentatively, D is TRBD1 (6 bases). V lost 3 bases to trimming and J lost 7 bases, with 16 bases between them. This CDR3 is built from 15 residues. The CDR3 loop reads CASSFGGGSRNTIYF. The CDR3 nucleotides read TGTGCCAGCAGTTTCGGGGGGGGCAGTCGGAACACCATATATTTT.

This clonotype was seen only a few times. The chain employs TRBV20-1 and TRBJ2-1, with TRBD2 identical over 7 bases. Germline CDR1 DFQATT, CDR2 SNEGSKA (reference sequence). The J segment lost 6 bases and the V segment lost 2 bases, leaving 13 bases of the junction unmatched. CDR3 length: 16 residues. The CDR3 DNA reads TGCAGTGCTAGACCACGTCTAGCGGCCTGGGGCAATGAGCAGTTCTTC. Its protein is CSARPRLAAWGNEQFF.

This clonotype was counted ten times or more. The chain uses TRBV5-1 and TRBJ1-1; D not resolved. This CDR3 region has 13 residues. The germline CDR1 and CDR2 sequences are SGHRS and YFSETQ. V lost 0 bases to trimming and J lost 0 bases, with 3 bases between them. The CDR3, as DNA: TGCGCCAGCAGCTTGGCCTTGAACACTGAAGCTTTCTTT. This sequence encodes CASSLALNTEAFF.

This clonotype was found many times. This chain links TRBV20-1 with TRBJ1-2; the D gene is possibly TRBD1 (6 bases). The V gene lost 6 bases and the J gene lost 4 bases, with 15 bases spanning the gap. This CDR3 contains 13 residues. CDR1 is DFQATT, CDR2 SNEGSKA, per germline (reference sequence). The CDR3 DNA follows: TGCAGTGCAGGGGGGACTCAGTCCTATGGCTACACCTTC. Protein sequence: CSAGGTQSYGYTF.

The chain combines TRBV20-1 with TRBJ2-1; the D is unclear. V lost 3 bases, J lost 3 bases, and 15 bases lay in between. Germline CDR1 reads DFQATT; CDR2 reads SNEGSKA (reference sequence). The CDR3 has 15 residues. The CDR3 region is CSASSFLRNYNEQFF. The CDR3 DNA reads as TGCAGTGCTAGTTCATTTCTACGAAACTACAATGAGCAGTTCTTC.

This clonotype has a count of ten or more. The chain combines TRBV10-1 with TRBJ2-3; TRBD1 is a possible D gene (5 bases). CDR3 length: 14 residues. From germline, CDR1 is WNHNN and CDR2 SYGVQD (reference sequence). Trimming stripped 4 bases from V and 4 bases from J, with 12 bases between. The CDR3 here is CASSAVQGPDTQYF. The DNA for the CDR3 is TGCGCCAGCAGTGCCGTTCAGGGCCCAGATACGCAGTATTTT.

The chain links TRBV2 to TRBJ2-6; D might be TRBD2 (6 bases). V was cut by 4 bases and J by 2 bases, with 6 bases left in between. Germline CDR1 and CDR2: SNHLY and FYNNEI. The CDR3 contains 14 residues. The CDR3 is CASSGGAGANVLTF. Written as DNA, the CDR3 is TGTGCCAGCAGTGGGGGGGCTGGGGCCAACGTCCTGACTTTC.